The entry that follows covers one T cell receptor (beta chain) sequence. This entry belongs to a study of blood T cells in healthy people across ages. The CDR3 runs 14 residues. V was shortened by 2 bases and J by 6 bases, with 11 bases between the two germline ends. Germline CDR1 is SGHTA and CDR2 is FQGTGA. Alongside a J-beta primer mix, a sample-barcoded 5' primer served in a second PCR lasting roughly 7 to 11 cycles. A template-switch adaptor that had 12 random nucleotides put a tag on each cDNA molecule. TCRdb reprocessed the 5' RACE reads via MiXCR and lists one record per CDR3 protein. The repertoire holds around 900,000 distinct CDR3 sequences, with roughly 51% as singletons.

This sequence was found in a woman aged 60 to 75 in good health. The specimen sequenced was blood. This chain joins TRBV7-3 and TRBJ2-1, with a tentative D call TRBD2 (5 bases). Here the CDR3 reads CASSLVAGSNEQFF. CDR3 bases: TGTGCCAGCAGCTTAGTGGCGGGCTCCAATGAGCAGTTCTTC.